This T cell receptor (beta chain) derives from a study of control samples from healthy donors and cancer patients. Germline V gene lookup returns CDR1 WNHNN and CDR2 SYGVQD (reference sequence). Deletions cut 7 bases from V and 6 bases from J, with 22 bases between. The CDR3 covers 16 residues. Profiling relied on immunoSEQ multiplex PCR, and the TCRdb table lists in-frame clones only, not all of them. This repertoire shows 130,000 or so clones, about 90% found once; its top ten account for roughly 8%. Only one count was recorded for this clone. This chain links TRBV10-1 with TRBJ2-1; perhaps TRBD2 as D (7 bases). This clonotype was obtained from a man aged 45 to 65 with head and neck cancer. Source material: PBMCs. In DNA, the CDR3 is TGCGCCAGCACCGAGGAAGGGGGGGCCCCGCGCAATGAGCAGTTCTTC. Protein: CASTEEGGAPRNEQFF.